This is a list of T cell receptor beta chains from one sample in a study of blood T cell repertoires in COVID-19. Sequencing used immunoSEQ multiplex PCR; TCRdb keeps in-frame clones, though not all of them. This table holds 56,000 or so clones, around 86% found once. Sequenced input: peripheral blood. The source of these receptors is a human donor in a cohort sampled during active COVID-19. Both conserved end residues are trimmed from each CDR3.

cdr3_length v_call cdr3_aa
15 TRBV7-3 ASSLTGGTGSPGELF
13 TRBV5-1 ASTTAGGSYNEQF
13 TRBV18 ASSPSREKALEQY
16 TRBV7-8 ASTTGLASLGGTDTQY
13 TRBV29-1 SVRRVQRELQTQY
12 TRBV25-1 ASSATTGQETQY
14 TRBV5-6 ASSLPQIAVYNEQF
12 TRBV27 ASSLLRGTDGYT
11 TRBV18 ASSPEEGYGYT
11 TRBV12-3/TRBV12-4 ASSPAAMDTQY
13 TRBV27 ASSPSDRADTEAF
13 TRBV30 AWSVGAQAKNIQY
11 TRBV30 AWTRGQVDTQY
11 TRBV7-6 ASSPPEGLSEY
14 TRBV9 ASSPRVGASNEKLF
13 TRBV5-1 ASSRGHFSTDTQY